This TCR beta chain was recorded in a study of blood T cell repertoires in COVID-19. The data were produced by immunoSEQ multiplex PCR, yet TCRdb's version contains in-frame clones alone and is incomplete. The profile covers about 150,000 clones, with roughly 78% appearing a single time and 6% taken by the ten largest. V lost 3 bases to trimming and J lost 6 bases; unmatched junction nucleotides: 4. The CDR3 runs 14 residues. Germline V gene data show CDR1 as LNHDA and CDR2 as SQIVND (reference sequence). Sequences were obtained from PBMCs or T cells enriched from blood (not recorded which). This chain uses TRBV19 with TRBJ1-4, with 7 bases aligning to TRBD1. The sequence came from a woman aged 45-65 years who had recovered from COVID-19. The CDR3 sequence: CASSIGTEYEKLFF. The CDR3 coding sequence is TGTGCCAGTAGTATCGGGACAGAGTATGAAAAACTGTTTTTT.